This T cell receptor (beta chain) is from a study of CXCR3-negative and CXCR3-positive naive CD8 T cells. Broader study findings: Naive CXCR3-positive and CXCR3-negative cells shared TRBV-TRBJ usage; memory cells diverged. Memory CD8+ cells had much lower diversity, and both naive subsets had comparably high diversity.

In regard to this clonotype: Its matching antigen is unknown.

The CDR3 has 17 residues. Looked up from germline, CDR1 is LGHNA and CDR2 is YSLEER. 5' RACE with UMI labels generated the TRB cDNA libraries. TCRdb re-analyzed the 5' RACE reads; it lists each CDR3 protein once, without DNA. This sample's table reports approximately 60,000 distinct CDR3 sequences. This chain connects TRBV4-3 to TRBJ2-7; TCRdb picks TRBD2, but there is no DNA to check that call. The sequence came from a human donor in good health. Some clones in this sample may be carry-over from other donors' samples. The material sequenced was memory CD8+ T cells from blood. This chain's CDR3 is CASSQASSAGGPYEQYF.